These 12 T cell receptor beta chains came from one sample sequenced in a study of T-cell reconstitution after alpha-beta-depleted transplantation in children. Construction of the TCRbeta library involved unique molecular identifiers. One entry per CDR3 protein, called by TCRdb with MiXCR from the PCR reads. Here the sample spans 350,000 to 450,000 distinct CDR3 sequences, about 14% being singletons. Sequencing used PBMCs, obtained from the stem cell graft. The receptors come from a human donor who donated a stem cell graft to a child with Fanconi anemia.

At least ten counts were recorded for this clonotype. V is TRBV27 and J is TRBJ2-1; D is perhaps TRBD2 (5 bases). Trimming cost V 4 bases and J 5 bases, with 6 bases left between them. CDR3 size: 12 residues. Germline CDR1 and CDR2: MNHEY and SMNVEV (reference sequence). The CDR3 loop reads CASSSGNNEQFF. The CDR3 DNA follows: TGTGCCAGCAGTTCCGGGAACAATGAGCAGTTCTTC.

The chain combines TRBV10-2 with TRBJ1-2; no firm D call. The CDR3 extends over 15 amino acids. From germline, CDR1 is WSHSY and CDR2 SAAADI. V shed 0 bases and J shed 7 bases, with 15 bases lying between them. Here the CDR3 reads CASSESAYPLVGYTF. CDR3 sequence (DNA): TGCGCCAGCAGTGAGTCGGCATACCCCCTCGTTGGCTACACCTTC.

This chain joins TRBV5-5 and TRBJ2-1, with 8 bases lining up with TRBD2. The CDR3 length is 17 residues. Germline CDR1 SGHKS, CDR2 YYEKEE (reference sequence). V was pared by 0 bases and J by 6 bases, with 11 bases of the junction left unmatched. The CDR3 is CASSLAINAGGANEQFF. Written as DNA, the CDR3 is TGTGCCAGCAGCTTGGCCATAAATGCCGGGGGGGCCAATGAGCAGTTCTTC.

This clonotype was counted many times. The chain carries TRBV4-3 and TRBJ2-1; D gene uncertain. The length of the CDR3 is 14 residues. The V gene's germline CDR1 is LGHNA and CDR2 YSLEER. V was clipped by 5 bases and J by 3 bases, with 11 bases between them. The CDR3 spells CASSEGSVYNEQFF. The CDR3 DNA is TGCGCCAGCAGCGAAGGGTCGGTCTACAATGAGCAGTTCTTC.

This clonotype has a count of ten or more. This chain links TRBV10-3 with TRBJ2-3; the match to TRBD1 covers 7 bases. This CDR3 comprises 16 residues. V was clipped by 4 bases and J by 0 bases; unmatched bases: 7. Germline loops: CDR1 ENHRY, CDR2 SYGVKD. The CDR3 nucleotides are TGTGCCATCAGTGCAAGGACAGGTCGAAGCACAGATACGCAGTATTTT. Its protein is CAISARTGRSTDTQYF.

As concerns this clonotype: A read error may produce the germline difference seen at one junction end. The chain joins TRBV28 to TRBJ1-2, with D perhaps TRBD1 (5 bases). There are 11 residues in the CDR3. CDR1 and CDR2 (germline): MDHEN, SYDVKM. The CDR3, as DNA: TGTGCCAGCAGGGCCACCCGGGACCCATCCTTC. Protein: CASRATRDPSF.

This clonotype came up many times. The J gene is TRBJ2-1, the V gene TRBV9; maybe TRBD2 (5 bases). V was pared by 0 bases and J by 12 bases, with 16 bases between. Per the germline V gene, CDR1 is SGDLS and CDR2 is YYNGEE. The CDR3 extends over 14 amino acids. Here the CDR3 DNA reads TGTGCCAGCAGCGTAGCTGGAGAGTGGGAGAGGCAGTTCTTC. Protein product: CASSVAGEWERQFF.

This rearrangement joins TRBV7-2 to TRBJ2-3, with TRBD2 matching over 12 bases. V dropped 8 bases and J dropped 3; count of bases not matched to a gene: 6. This CDR3 comprises 15 residues. Germline V gene data show CDR1 as SGHTA and CDR2 as FQGNSA. The CDR3 sequence is CASGIGLAGTDTQYF. CDR3 DNA sequence: TGTGCCAGCGGAATCGGACTAGCGGGGACAGATACGCAGTATTTT.

The chain combines TRBV6-2 or TRBV6-3 with TRBJ2-5, with 8 nucleotides matching TRBD2. Germline CDR1 MNHEY, CDR2 SVGEGT. This CDR3 is 16 amino acids long. V dropped 2 bases and J dropped 0; count of bases not matched to a gene: 5. The CDR3 protein is CASSYRASGYQETQYF. CDR3 coding DNA: TGTGCCAGCAGTTACCGGGCTAGCGGGTACCAAGAGACCCAGTACTTC.

A few counts support this clonotype. The chain joins TRBV9 to TRBJ1-2; 7 positions match TRBD1. Germline CDR1 is SGDLS and CDR2 is YYNGEE. Losses at the gene ends were 4 bases for V and 5 bases for J; bases not matched to a gene: 8. The CDR3 covers 14 residues. The DNA of the CDR3 is TGTGCCAGCAGCAGGCCCCAGGGGGGGTATGGCTACACCTTC. Protein: CASSRPQGGYGYTF.

There are a few counts of this clonotype. V and J are TRBV10-2 and TRBJ2-1; TRBD1 matches 8 bases. J lost 9 bases, V lost 7 bases, and 11 bases had no gene match. There are 14 residues in the CDR3. CDR1 is WSHSY and CDR2 is SAAADI in the germline V gene. The CDR3 loop is CASTLAGGSGEQFF. Here the CDR3 DNA reads TGCGCCAGCACCCTAGCAGGGGGCTCGGGTGAGCAGTTCTTC.

This clonotype was observed a handful of times. J is TRBJ1-1 and V is TRBV11-2; perhaps TRBD1 as D (5 bases). Germline V lookup: CDR1 SGHAT, CDR2 FQNNGV. This CDR3 has 14 residues. Trimming removed 1 base from V and 7 bases from J, with 13 bases in between. Written as DNA, the CDR3 is TGTGCCAGCAGCTTAGGCCGCATGAGGGGTGAAGCTTTCTTT. Its protein product is CASSLGRMRGEAFF. The whole variable domain, filled in from reference TRBV11-2 and TRBJ1-1, reads EAGVAQSPRYKIIEKRQSVAFWCNPISGHATLYWYQQILGQGPKLLIQFQNNGVVDDSQLPKDRFSAERLKGVDSTLKIQPAKLEDSAVYLCASSLGRMRGEAFFGQGTRLTVV.